This T cell receptor (beta chain) was obtained from a study of cytomegalovirus exposure and HLA in healthy donors. General study results and limits: Productive status was seen about 90% or about 30% of the time for most TCR beta V segments in an earlier analysis. Reportedly, HLA-A and HLA-B alleles of most subjects were accurately predicted from TCR beta. Later analysis identified a missense DCLRE1C variant that was linked to TCR beta V- and J-gene trimming. Across HLA loci, a later analysis found differing TCR association rates, with DRB1 most and HLA-C fewest.

Remarks on this clone: Its specificity is not known.

Vbeta (60) and Jbeta (13) primers were used in the PCR. Sequencing used immunoSEQ multiplex PCR; TCRdb keeps in-frame clones, though not all of them. The sample lists 200,000 to 250,000 clones, 75% to 85% occurring once. Germline V CDR1 and CDR2: MDHEN, SYDVKM. This CDR3 region has 11 residues. V dropped 6 bases and J dropped 11 bases, with 11 bases sitting between them. Sequenced sample: PBMCs. This sequence originates from a girl between 5 and 17 years old in good health and CMV-seronegative. The rearrangement uses TRBV28 and TRBJ1-5; perhaps TRBD1 as D (5 bases). As DNA, the CDR3 is TGTGCCAGCAGATGGGGCGCGGCCCAGCATTTT. Translation: CASRWGAAQHF. Complete variable domain (other parts from reference TRBV28 and TRBJ1-5): DVKVTQSSRYLVKRTGEKVFLECVQDMDHENMFWYRQDPGLGLRLIYFSYDVKMKEKGDIPEGYSVSREKKERFSLILESASTNQTSMYLCASRWGAAQHFGDGTRLSIL.